Shown below are 22 T cell receptor beta chains from a single sample sequenced in a study of blood T cells in healthy people across ages. Through a sample-barcoded 5' primer and a J-beta primer mix, a second PCR was run for about 7 to 12 cycles. One entry per CDR3 protein results from TCRdb running MiXCR on the 5' RACE reads. The sample has some 710,000 distinct CDR3 sequences; 35% to 60% are singletons. Sequenced sample: blood. The receptors shown here come from a man older than 75 in good health.

In this sample, this clonotype turned up a few times. The chain couples TRBV20-1 to TRBJ2-6, with 10 positions matching TRBD1. The ends lost 5 bases at V and 0 bases at J; junction bases unmatched: 13. Germline lookup yields CDR1 DFQATT and CDR2 SNEGSKA (reference sequence). The CDR3 spans 19 residues. CDR3 amino acids: CSAETADRGRNSGANVLTF. DNA of the CDR3: TGCAGTGCTGAGACCGCCGACAGGGGGCGAAACTCTGGGGCCAACGTCCTGACTTTC.

The chain uses TRBV21-1 and TRBJ2-5. TRBV21-1 is flagged as a pseudogene. The CDR3 covers 14 residues. The CDR3 loop is CASSKDMYEETQYF. The DNA for the CDR3 is TGTGCCAGCAGCAAAGATATGTACGAAGAGACCCAGTACTTC.

V and J are TRBV7-2 and TRBJ2-7; TRBD2 matches 8 bases. Per germline, CDR1 SGHTA and CDR2 FQGNSA. This CDR3 is 15 amino acids long. V lost 0 bases, J lost 3 bases, and 4 bases stayed unmatched. The CDR3 sequence is CASSLAGTRDYEQYF. The CDR3 region has the DNA TGTGCCAGCAGCTTAGCAGGGACTAGGGACTACGAGCAGTACTTC.

This clonotype has a handful of counts. This CDR3 reads CASTETSGAETQYF. The CDR3 DNA reads as TGTGCCAGCACCGAGACTAGCGGTGCAGAGACCCAGTACTTC. This chain links TRBV12-3 or TRBV12-4 with TRBJ2-5, with 9 positions matching TRBD2. J lost 4 bases, V lost 7 bases, and 7 bases had no gene match. This CDR3 comprises 14 residues.

This chain connects TRBV10-3 to TRBJ2-1; 9 nucleotides agree with TRBD2. The CDR3 is 18 residues long. The germline V gene encodes CDR1 ENHRY and CDR2 SYGVKD. Unmatched junction bases numbered 17, after V lost 10 bases and J lost 1 base. The CDR3 coding sequence is TGTGCCACCTCTCGAAAGCTAGCGGGAACGGAGTCCTACAATGAGCAGTTCTTC. As protein: CATSRKLAGTESYNEQFF.

This clonotype has at least ten counts. The chain recombines TRBV5-1 with TRBJ2-1; 8 bases map to TRBD2. Trimming took 0 bases from V and 1 from J; bases not matched to a gene: 3. Germline V gives CDR1 SGHRS, CDR2 YFSETQ. This CDR3 has 16 amino acids. CDR3 nucleotides: TGCGCCAGCAGCTTGGAGGGGACTAGTTCCTACAATGAGCAGTTCTTC. This codes for CASSLEGTSSYNEQFF.

This clonotype was picked up a small number of times. The rearrangement joins TRBV3-1 to TRBJ1-2; unclear D gene. The CDR3 is 11 amino acids. In germline, CDR1 is LGHDT, CDR2 YNNKEL (reference sequence). Trimming took off 1 base at V and 13 bases at J, with 10 bases between the two ends. The CDR3: CASSQGTAGTF. Written as DNA, the CDR3 is TGTGCCAGCAGCCAAGGGACCGCAGGCACCTTC.

CDR3 DNA: TGTGCCAGCAGCTTACGTGGAAGGAATAATTCACCCCTCCACTTT. This codes for CASSLRGRNNSPLHF. The genes are TRBV13 and TRBJ1-6; no clear D. Germline-derived CDR1 and CDR2 are PRHDT and FYEKMQ (reference sequence). This CDR3 has 15 residues. The ends were cut back, 2 bases at V and 5 bases at J, with 10 bases in the middle.

In DNA form, the CDR3 reads TGTGCCAGCAGCGGAGTCGGCCTAGCGGGCGAAGAGACCCAGTACTTC. This codes for CASSGVGLAGEETQYF. This chain links TRBV7-8 with TRBJ2-5; 8 nucleotides align to TRBD2. In germline, CDR1 is SGHVS, CDR2 FQNEAQ. V was pared by 5 bases and J by 3 bases, with 11 bases of the junction left unmatched. The length of the CDR3 is 16 residues.

The V gene is TRBV18, the J gene TRBJ2-4, with D perhaps matching TRBD2 (6 bases). With 1 base removed from V and 7 bases from J, the gap between germline ends came to 14 bases. This CDR3 region has 15 residues. Germline CDR1 and CDR2: KGHSH and LQKENI. In DNA form, the CDR3 reads TGTGCCAGCTCACCACGGGCATCGGGAGAGAACATTCAGTACTTC. Its protein is CASSPRASGENIQYF.

V gene TRBV3-1 combines with J gene TRBJ2-3; 9 positions match TRBD1. The CDR3 is 16 amino acids. Germline assignment: CDR1 LGHDT and CDR2 YNNKEL (reference sequence). Losses at the gene ends were 0 bases for V and 4 bases for J; bases not matched to a gene: 5. In DNA, the CDR3 is TGTGCCAGCAGCCAAGACGGGACAGGGCTGGCAGATACGCAGTATTTT. Its translation: CASSQDGTGLADTQYF.

The chain employs TRBV20-1 and TRBJ2-5; 7 bases are shared with TRBD2. The J call is doubtful: the DNA matches TRBJ2-7 better. From germline, CDR1 is DFQATT and CDR2 SNEGSKA (reference sequence). The CDR3 extends over 13 amino acids. This CDR3 reads CSARTSSTYEQYF. For the CDR3, the DNA is TGCAGTGCTAGGACTAGCTCAACATACGAGCAGTACTTC.

This chain uses TRBV30 with TRBJ2-7, with 12 bases matching TRBD2. Looked up from germline, CDR1 is GTSNPN and CDR2 is SVGIG (reference sequence). The CDR3 runs to 19 residues. V lost 2 bases, J lost 1 base, and 15 bases stayed unmatched. CDR3 residues: CAWSPTPYGLAGRSYEQYF. The DNA of the CDR3 is TGTGCCTGGAGTCCAACCCCCTATGGACTAGCGGGGAGATCCTACGAGCAGTACTTC.

This chain links TRBV2 with TRBJ1-3; no clear D. CDR1 is SNHLY, CDR2 FYNNEI, per germline. The CDR3 is 15 amino acids. Between the trimmed V and J ends, which lost 5 bases and 0 bases, there was a span of 11 bases. In nucleotides, the CDR3 is TGTGCCAGCAGTCGAACGGGGTTCTCTGGAAACACCATATATTTT. Encoded protein: CASSRTGFSGNTIYF.

This clonotype appeared a single time. The junction departs from germline at one end; a sequencing error may be responsible. The rearrangement links TRBV7-2 to TRBJ2-7; no firm D call. The length of the CDR3 is 14 residues. Looked up from germline, CDR1 is SGHTA and CDR2 is FQGNSA. The CDR3 DNA sequence: TGTGCCAGCAGCTTAATCCCGGAAGCCTACGGGCAGTACTTC. Its protein product is CASSLIPEAYGQYF.

CDR3 region: CSARPITGTSHPTDTQYF. Here the CDR3 DNA reads TGCAGTGCTAGGCCAATCACCGGGACTAGCCATCCCACAGATACGCAGTATTTT. The chain recombines TRBV20-1 with TRBJ2-3; 9 positions match TRBD2. CDR1 is DFQATT and CDR2 is SNEGSKA in the germline V gene (reference sequence). With 3 bases clipped from V and 2 bases from J, the junction kept 15 bases outside the gene matches. The CDR3 is made up of 18 amino acids.

This chain links TRBV9 with TRBJ2-1, with D possibly being TRBD1 or TRBD2 (5 bases each). The CDR3 is 14 amino acids. V was cut by 10 bases and J by 0 bases, with 14 bases left in between. Germline V gives CDR1 SGDLS, CDR2 YYNGEE. CDR3 DNA: TGTGCCGGAAATTTGGGGACCTCCTACAATGAGCAGTTCTTC. This encodes CAGNLGTSYNEQFF.

On this clonotype itself: The junction shows a germline mismatch at one end, possibly a read error. The chain joins TRBV14 to TRBJ1-6; 7 bases align to TRBD1. Germline assignment: CDR1 SGHDN and CDR2 FVKESK. This CDR3 contains 17 residues. The CDR3 loop reads CVSSLMGGGAYNSPLHF. CDR3 sequence (DNA): TGTGTCAGCAGCCTAATGGGAGGGGGCGCCTATAATTCACCCCTCCACTTT.

The V call is TRBV4-3, the J call TRBJ2-1; D possibly corresponds to TRBD2 (5 bases). The CDR3 runs to 15 residues. Germline lookup yields CDR1 LGHNA and CDR2 YSLEER. The V gene lost 4 bases and the J gene lost 10 bases, with 20 bases spanning the gap. CDR3 residues: CASSRPPTRDNEQFF. Here the CDR3 DNA reads TGCGCCAGCAGCCGACCCCCCACCCGGGATAACGAGCAGTTCTTC.

The sample holds a few counts of this clonotype. The gene calls are TRBV28 and TRBJ2-3, with D tentatively TRBD1 or TRBD2 (5 bases each). CDR1 is MDHEN and CDR2 is SYDVKM in the germline V gene. With 3 bases removed from V and 2 bases from J, the gap between germline ends came to 12 bases. The CDR3 contains 15 residues. The CDR3 region is CASSFPRGTTDTQYF. CDR3 bases: TGTGCCAGCAGTTTTCCGAGGGGAACCACAGATACGCAGTATTTT.

The chain joins TRBV7-2 to TRBJ1-1; D not certain. The ends were cut back, 5 bases at V and 1 base at J, with 8 bases in the middle. The CDR3 contains 13 residues. Looked up from germline, CDR1 is SGHTA and CDR2 is FQGNSA. The CDR3 sequence: CASSNGRNTEAFF. The CDR3 DNA reads TGTGCCAGCAGCAACGGACGGAACACTGAAGCTTTCTTT.

Remarks on this clonotype: A clone one base away is much larger, so this may be a read error. The genes are TRBV6-2 or TRBV6-3 and TRBJ2-1, with TRBD1 matching over 7 bases. The germline CDR1 and CDR2 sequences are MNHEY and SVGEGT. V trimming: 6 bases; J trimming: 4 bases; junction bases outside the gene matches: 0. The CDR3 contains 12 residues. The CDR3 loop reads CASRDRYNEQFF. The CDR3 DNA reads as TGTGCCAGCAGGGACAGGTACAATGAGCAGTTCTTC.